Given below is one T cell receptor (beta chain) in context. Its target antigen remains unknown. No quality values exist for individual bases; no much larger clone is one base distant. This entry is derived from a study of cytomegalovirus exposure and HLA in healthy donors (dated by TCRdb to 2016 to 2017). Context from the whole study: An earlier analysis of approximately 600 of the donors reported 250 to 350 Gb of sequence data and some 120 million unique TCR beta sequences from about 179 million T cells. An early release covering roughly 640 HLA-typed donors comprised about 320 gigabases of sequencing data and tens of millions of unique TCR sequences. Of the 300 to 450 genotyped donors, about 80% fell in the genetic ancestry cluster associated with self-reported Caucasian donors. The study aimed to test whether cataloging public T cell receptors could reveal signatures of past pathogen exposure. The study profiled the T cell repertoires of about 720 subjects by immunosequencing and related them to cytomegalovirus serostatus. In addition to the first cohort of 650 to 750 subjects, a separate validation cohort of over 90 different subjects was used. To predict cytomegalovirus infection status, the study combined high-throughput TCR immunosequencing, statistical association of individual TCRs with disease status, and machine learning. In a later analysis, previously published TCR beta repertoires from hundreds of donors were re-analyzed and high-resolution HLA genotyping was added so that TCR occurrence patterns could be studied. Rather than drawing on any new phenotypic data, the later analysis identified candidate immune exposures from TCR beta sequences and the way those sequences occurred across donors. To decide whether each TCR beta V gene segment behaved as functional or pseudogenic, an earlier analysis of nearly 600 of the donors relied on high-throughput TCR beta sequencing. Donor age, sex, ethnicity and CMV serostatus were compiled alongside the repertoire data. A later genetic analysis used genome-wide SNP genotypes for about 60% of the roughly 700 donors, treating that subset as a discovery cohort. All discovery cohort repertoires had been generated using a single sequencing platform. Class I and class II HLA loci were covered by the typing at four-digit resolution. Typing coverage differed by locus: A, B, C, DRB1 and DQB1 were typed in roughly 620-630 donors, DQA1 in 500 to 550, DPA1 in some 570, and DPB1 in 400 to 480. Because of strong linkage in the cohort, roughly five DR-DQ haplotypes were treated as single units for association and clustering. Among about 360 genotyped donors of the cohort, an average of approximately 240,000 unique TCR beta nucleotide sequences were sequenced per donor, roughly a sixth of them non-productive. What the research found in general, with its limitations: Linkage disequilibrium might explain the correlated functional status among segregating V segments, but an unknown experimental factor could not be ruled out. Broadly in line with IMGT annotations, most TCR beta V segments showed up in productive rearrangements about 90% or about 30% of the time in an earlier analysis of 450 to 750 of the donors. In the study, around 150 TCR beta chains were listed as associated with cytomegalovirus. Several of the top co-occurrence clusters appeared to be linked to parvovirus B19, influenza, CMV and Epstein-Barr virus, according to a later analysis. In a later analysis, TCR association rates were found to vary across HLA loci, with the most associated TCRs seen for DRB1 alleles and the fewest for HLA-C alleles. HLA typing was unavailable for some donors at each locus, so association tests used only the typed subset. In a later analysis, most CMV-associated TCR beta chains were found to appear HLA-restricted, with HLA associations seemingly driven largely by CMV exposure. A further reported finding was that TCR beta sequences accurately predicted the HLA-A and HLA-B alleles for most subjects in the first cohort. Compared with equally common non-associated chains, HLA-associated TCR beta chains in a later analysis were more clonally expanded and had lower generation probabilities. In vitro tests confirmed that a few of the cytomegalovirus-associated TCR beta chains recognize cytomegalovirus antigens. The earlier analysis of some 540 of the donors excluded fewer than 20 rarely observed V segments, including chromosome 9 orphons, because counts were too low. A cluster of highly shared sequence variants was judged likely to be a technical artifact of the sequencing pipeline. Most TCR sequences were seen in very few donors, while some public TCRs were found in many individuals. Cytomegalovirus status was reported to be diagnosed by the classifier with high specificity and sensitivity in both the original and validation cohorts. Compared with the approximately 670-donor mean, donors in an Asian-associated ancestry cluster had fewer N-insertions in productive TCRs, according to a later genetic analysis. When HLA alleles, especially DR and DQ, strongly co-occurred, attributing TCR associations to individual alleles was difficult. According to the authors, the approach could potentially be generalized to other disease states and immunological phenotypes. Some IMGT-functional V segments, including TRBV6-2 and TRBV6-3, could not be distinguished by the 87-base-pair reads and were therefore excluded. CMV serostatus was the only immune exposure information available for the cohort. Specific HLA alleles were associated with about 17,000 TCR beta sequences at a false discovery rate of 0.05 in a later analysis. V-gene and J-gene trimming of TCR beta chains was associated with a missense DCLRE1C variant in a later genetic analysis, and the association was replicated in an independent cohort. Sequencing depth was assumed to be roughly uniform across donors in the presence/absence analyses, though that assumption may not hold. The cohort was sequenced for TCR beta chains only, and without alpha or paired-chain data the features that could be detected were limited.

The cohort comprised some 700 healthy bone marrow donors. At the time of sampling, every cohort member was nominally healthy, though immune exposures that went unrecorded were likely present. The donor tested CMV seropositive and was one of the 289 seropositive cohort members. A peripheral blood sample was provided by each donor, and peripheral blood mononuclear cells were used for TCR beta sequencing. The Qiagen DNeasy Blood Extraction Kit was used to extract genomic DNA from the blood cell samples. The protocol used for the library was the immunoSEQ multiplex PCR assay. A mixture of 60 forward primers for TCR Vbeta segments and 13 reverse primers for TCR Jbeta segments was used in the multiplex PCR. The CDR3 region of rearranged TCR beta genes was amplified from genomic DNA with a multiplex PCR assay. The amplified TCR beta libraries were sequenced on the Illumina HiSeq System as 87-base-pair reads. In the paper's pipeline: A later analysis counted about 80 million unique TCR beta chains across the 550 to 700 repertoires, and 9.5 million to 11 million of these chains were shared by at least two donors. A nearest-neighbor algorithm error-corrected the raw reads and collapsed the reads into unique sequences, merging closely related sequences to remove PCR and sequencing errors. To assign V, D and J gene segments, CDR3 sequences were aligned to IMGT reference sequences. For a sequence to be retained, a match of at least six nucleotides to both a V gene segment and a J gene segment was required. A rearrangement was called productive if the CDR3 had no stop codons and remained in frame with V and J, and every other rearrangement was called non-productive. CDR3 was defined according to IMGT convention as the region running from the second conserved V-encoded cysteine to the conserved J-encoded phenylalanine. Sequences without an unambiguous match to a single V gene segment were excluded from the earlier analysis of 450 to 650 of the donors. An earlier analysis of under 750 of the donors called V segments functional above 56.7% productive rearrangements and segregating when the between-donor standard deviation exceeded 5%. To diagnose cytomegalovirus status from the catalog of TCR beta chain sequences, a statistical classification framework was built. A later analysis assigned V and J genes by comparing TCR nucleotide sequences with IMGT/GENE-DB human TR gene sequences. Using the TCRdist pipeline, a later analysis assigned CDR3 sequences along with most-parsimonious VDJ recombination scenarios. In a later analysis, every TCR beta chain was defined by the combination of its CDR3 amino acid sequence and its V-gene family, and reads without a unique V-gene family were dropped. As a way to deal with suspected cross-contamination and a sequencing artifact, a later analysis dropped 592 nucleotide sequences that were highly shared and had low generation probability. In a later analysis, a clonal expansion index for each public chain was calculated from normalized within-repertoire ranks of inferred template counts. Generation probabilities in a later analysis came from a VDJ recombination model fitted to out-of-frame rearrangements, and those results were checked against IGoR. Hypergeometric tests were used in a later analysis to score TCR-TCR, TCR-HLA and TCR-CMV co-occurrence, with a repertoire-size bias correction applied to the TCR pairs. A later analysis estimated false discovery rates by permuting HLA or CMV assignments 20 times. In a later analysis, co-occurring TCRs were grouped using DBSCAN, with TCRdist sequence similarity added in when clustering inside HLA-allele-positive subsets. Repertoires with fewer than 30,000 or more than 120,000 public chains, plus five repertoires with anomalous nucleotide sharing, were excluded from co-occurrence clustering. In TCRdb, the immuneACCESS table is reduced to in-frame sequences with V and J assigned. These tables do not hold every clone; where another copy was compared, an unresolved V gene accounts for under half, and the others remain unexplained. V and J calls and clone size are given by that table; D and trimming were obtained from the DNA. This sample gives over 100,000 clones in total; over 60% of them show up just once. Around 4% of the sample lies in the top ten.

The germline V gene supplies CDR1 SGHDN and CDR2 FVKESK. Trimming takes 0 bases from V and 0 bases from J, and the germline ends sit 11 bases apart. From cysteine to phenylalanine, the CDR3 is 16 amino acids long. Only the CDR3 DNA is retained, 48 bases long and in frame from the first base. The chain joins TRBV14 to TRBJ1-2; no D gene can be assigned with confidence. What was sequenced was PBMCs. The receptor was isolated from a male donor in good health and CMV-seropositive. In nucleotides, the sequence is TGTGCCAGCAGCCAAGATCTAGGAGGAGCTAACTATGGCTACACCTTC. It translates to CASSQDLGGANYGYTF.